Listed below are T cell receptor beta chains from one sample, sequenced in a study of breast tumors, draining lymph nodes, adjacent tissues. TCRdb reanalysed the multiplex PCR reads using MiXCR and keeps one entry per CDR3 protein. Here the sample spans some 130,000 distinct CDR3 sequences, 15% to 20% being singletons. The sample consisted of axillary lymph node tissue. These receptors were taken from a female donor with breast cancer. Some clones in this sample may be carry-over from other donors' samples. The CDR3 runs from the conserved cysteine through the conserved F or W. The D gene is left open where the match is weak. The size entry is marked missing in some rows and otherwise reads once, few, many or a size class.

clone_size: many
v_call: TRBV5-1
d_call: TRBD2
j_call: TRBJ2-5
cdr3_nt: TGCGCCAGCAGCTTGGGAGATTGGCTAGCGGGACATGAGACCCAGTACTTC
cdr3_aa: CASSLGDWLAGHETQYF

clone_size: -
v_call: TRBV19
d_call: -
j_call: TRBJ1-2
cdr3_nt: TGTGCCAGTAGTATAGGGTTGGGGGCGAAGAACTATGGCTACACCTTC
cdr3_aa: CASSIGLGAKNYGYTF

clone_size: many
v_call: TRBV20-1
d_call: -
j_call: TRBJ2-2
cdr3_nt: TGCAGTGCTATCCGACCGAGAGGGGAGCTGTTTTTT
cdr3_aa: CSAIRPRGELFF

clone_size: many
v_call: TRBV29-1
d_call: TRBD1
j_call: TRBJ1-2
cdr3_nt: TGCAGCGTTGAAGAACAGGGGCCCTATGGCTACACCTTC
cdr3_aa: CSVEEQGPYGYTF

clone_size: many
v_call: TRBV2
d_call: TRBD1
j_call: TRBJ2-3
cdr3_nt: TGTGCCAGCAGGGGACAGGGGGCAACAGATACGCAGTATTTT
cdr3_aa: CASRGQGATDTQYF

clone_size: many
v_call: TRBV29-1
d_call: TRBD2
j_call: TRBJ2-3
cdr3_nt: TGCAGCGTCTGTTTACCGGGACTAGTCGCAGATACGCAGTATTTT
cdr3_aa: CSVCLPGLVADTQYF

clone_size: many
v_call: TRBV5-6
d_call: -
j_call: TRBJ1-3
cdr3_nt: TGTGCCAGCAGCCCAATCGACAGCTCTGGAAACACCATATATTTT
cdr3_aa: CASSPIDSSGNTIYF

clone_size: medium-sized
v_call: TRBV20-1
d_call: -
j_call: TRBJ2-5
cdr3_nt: TGCAGTGCTAGACCACTCGACAGTTTCGGAGAGACCCAGTACTTC
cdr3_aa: CSARPLDSFGETQYF

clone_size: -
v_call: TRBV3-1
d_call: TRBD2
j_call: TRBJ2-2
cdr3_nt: TGTGCCAGCAGCCTCCTCAGCAGCGGGGGGGCCGGGGAGCTGTTTTTT
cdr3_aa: CASSLLSSGGAGELFF

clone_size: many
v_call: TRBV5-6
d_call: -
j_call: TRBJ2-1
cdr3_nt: TGTGCCAGCAGCTCTCGGGGCCCAACCTCGTACAATGAGCAGTTCTTC
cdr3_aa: CASSSRGPTSYNEQFF

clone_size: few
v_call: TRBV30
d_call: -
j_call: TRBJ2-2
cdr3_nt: TGTGCCTGGCGTAAAAGACTAACGAACACCGGGGAGCTGTTTTTT
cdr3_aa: CAWRKRLTNTGELFF

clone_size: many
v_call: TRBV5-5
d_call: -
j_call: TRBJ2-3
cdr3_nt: TGTGCCAGCAGAAGTGGACCGGGAGATACGCAGTATTTT
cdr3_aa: CASRSGPGDTQYF

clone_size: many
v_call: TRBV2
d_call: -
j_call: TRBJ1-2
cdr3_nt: TGTGCCAGCAGTCTTCGGACAGCCACCAACTATGGCTACACCTTC
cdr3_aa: CASSLRTATNYGYTF

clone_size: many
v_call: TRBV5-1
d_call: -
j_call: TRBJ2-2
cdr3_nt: TGCGCCAGCACCCGCCCAGGGAGTGGGAACACCGGGGAGCTGTTTTTT
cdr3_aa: CASTRPGSGNTGELFF

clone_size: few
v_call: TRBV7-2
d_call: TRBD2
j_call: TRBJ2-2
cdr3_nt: TGTGCCAGCAGCTTAACCCCGCGGGGGGCCGGGGAGCTGTTTTTT
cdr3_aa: CASSLTPRGAGELFF

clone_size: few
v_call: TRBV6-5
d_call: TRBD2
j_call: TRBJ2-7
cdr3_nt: TGTGCCAGCAGAGCTTACGGGAGGTCCTCCTACGAGCAGTACTTC
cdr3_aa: CASRAYGRSSYEQYF

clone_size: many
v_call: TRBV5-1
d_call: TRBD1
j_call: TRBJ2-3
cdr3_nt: TGCGCCAGCAGCAACGGACAGGGGGGAGATACGCAGTATTTT
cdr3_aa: CASSNGQGGDTQYF

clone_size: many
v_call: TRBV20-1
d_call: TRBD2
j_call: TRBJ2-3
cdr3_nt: TGCAGTGCTAGGGGTGGGACTAGAGAATCAGATACGCAGTATTTT
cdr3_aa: CSARGGTRESDTQYF

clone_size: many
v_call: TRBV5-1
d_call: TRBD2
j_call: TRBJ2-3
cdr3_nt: TGCGCCAGCAGTAGACTAGCCTCAGATACGCAGTATTTT
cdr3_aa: CASSRLASDTQYF

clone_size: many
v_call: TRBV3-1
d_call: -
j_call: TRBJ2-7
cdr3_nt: TGTGCCAGCGGCCAAGCCGTGGAGCAGTACTTC
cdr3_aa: CASGQAVEQYF

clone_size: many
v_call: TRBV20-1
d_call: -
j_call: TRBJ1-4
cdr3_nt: TGCAGTGCTAGAGGGCAGACAATTAATGAAAAACTGTTTTTT
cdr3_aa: CSARGQTINEKLFF

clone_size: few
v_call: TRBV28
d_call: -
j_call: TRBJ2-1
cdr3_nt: TGTGCCAGCAGTTTGAGACCGAGCAATGAGCAGTTCTTC
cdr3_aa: CASSLRPSNEQFF

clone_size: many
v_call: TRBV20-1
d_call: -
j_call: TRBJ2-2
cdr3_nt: TGCAGTGCTAGAGATCGAAGAGAGTACTCCGAGGAGCTGTTTTTT
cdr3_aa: CSARDRREYSEELFF

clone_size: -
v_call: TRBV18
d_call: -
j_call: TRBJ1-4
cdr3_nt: TGTGCCAGCTCACCGGAGGGGCTGGGGAAACTGTTTTTT
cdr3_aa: CASSPEGLGKLFF